The next 7 T cell receptor beta chains were all read from a single sample in a study of T cell responses to AZD1222 COVID-19 vaccine. Method: immunoSEQ multiplex PCR; TCRdb's copy keeps in-frame clones and lacks some. The data show some 100,000 clones, with around 86% seen just once and 10% held by the top ten. This specimen was peripheral blood, taken on day 0 of AZD1222 vaccination. Every receptor here comes from an adult in good health.

A note on this clone: Other DNA sequences from this sample encode an identical CDR3 as well. V usage is TRBV28 and J usage is TRBJ1-6; a weak D match, TRBD1 (5 bases). V lost 3 bases and J 7 bases, leaving 10 bases between the germline ends. CDR1 and CDR2 (germline): MDHEN, SYDVKM. CDR3 size: 14 residues. The CDR3 sequence is CASSLGGGNSPLHF. The CDR3 DNA sequence: TGTGCCAGCAGTTTGGGGGGAGGGAATTCACCCCTCCACTTT. The entire variable domain, with the rest obtained from reference TRBV28 and TRBJ1-6, is as follows: DVKVTQSSRYLVKRTGEKVFLECVQDMDHENMFWYRQDPGLGLRLIYFSYDVKMKEKGDIPEGYSVSREKKERFSLILESASTNQTSMYLCASSLGGGNSPLHFGNGTRLTVT.

The chain recombines TRBV6-5 with TRBJ2-3, with D perhaps matching TRBD1 or TRBD2 (5 bases each). Germline V gene sequence: CDR1 MNHEY, CDR2 SVGAGI. CDR3 length: 14 amino acids. Trimming cost V 2 bases and J 0 bases, with 6 bases left between them. The CDR3 DNA reads as TGTGCCAGCAGTTACAGGGACAGCACAGATACGCAGTATTTT. Translating gives CASSYRDSTDTQYF.

This chain uses TRBV5-1 with TRBJ1-1; D unclear. Per germline, CDR1 SGHRS and CDR2 YFSETQ. This CDR3 is 15 amino acids long. Trimming shortened V by 4 bases and J by 1 base, and 14 bases separated the two germline ends. For the CDR3, the DNA is TGCGCCAGCAGCGTATTGGACGGCTCGAACACTGAAGCTTTCTTT. Protein: CASSVLDGSNTEAFF.

The CDR3 nucleotides read TGTGCCAGCAGCTTAGGTCCCGGGGAGGGGAAGCAGTTCTTC. As protein: CASSLGPGEGKQFF. The chain joins TRBV7-3 to TRBJ2-1; 7 nucleotides match TRBD2. With V trimmed by 2 bases and J by 11 bases, 9 bases remained unmatched. CDR1 is SGHTA and CDR2 is FQGTGA in the germline V gene. The CDR3 runs 14 residues.

V gene TRBV7-9 combines with J gene TRBJ1-5, with D hard to call. Trimming removed 2 bases at V and 1 base at J, with 9 bases between. The CDR3 extends over 15 amino acids. The germline gives CDR1 SEHNR, CDR2 FQNEAQ (reference sequence). This chain's CDR3 is CASSLSGGSNQPQHF. The DNA of the CDR3 is TGTGCCAGCAGCTTATCAGGAGGCAGCAATCAGCCCCAGCATTTT. The full variable domain, rest sourced from reference TRBV7-9 and TRBJ1-5, is DTGVSQNPRHKITKRGQNVTFRCDPISEHNRLYWYRQTLGQGPEFLTYFQNEAQLEKSRLLSDRFSAERPKGSFSTLEIQRTEQGDSAMYLCASSLSGGSNQPQHFGDGTRLSIL.

The V and J genes are TRBV27 and TRBJ2-1, with TRBD2 identical over 11 bases. Germline V gives CDR1 MNHEY, CDR2 SMNVEV (reference sequence). V trimming: 7 bases; J trimming: 2 bases; junction bases outside the gene matches: 4. CDR3 length: 15 residues. The DNA for the CDR3 is TGTGCCAGCAATCCGGGACTAGCGGCCTACAATGAGCAGTTCTTC. Translation: CASNPGLAAYNEQFF.

V usage is TRBV7-8 and J usage is TRBJ2-7, with TRBD2 matching over 7 bases. V lost 3 bases to trimming and J lost 2 bases; unmatched junction nucleotides: 4. This CDR3 spans 14 amino acids. Per germline, CDR1 SGHVS and CDR2 FQNEAQ. The chain's CDR3 is CASSLGLSTYEQYF. The CDR3 coding sequence is TGTGCCAGCAGCTTGGGACTATCAACCTACGAGCAGTACTTC.